This T cell receptor (beta chain) originates from a study of blood T cell repertoires in COVID-19. As for the study in general: PBMCs, B-cell-depleted T cells, or T cells were the source of the cDNA or gDNA that made up the material.

Per the original data handling: Quantification of nucleated cells was approximated via reference gene primer amplification. Produced via immunoSEQ multiplex PCR; TCRdb's table is partial and in-frame only. That table is the source of V, J and clone size, and D and trimming were worked out from the DNA. Found here are about 280,000 clones, roughly 85% of them singletons; the top ten hold approximately 5.1%. V was pared by 3 bases and J by 2 bases, with 6 bases between. CDR3 length equals 13 residues. Germline CDR1 reads LGHDT; CDR2 reads YNNKEL (reference sequence). The TCR was taken from a man aged 45-65 years with active or convalescent COVID-19. Sequencing was carried out using peripheral blood. This sequence joins TRBV3-1 (or the pseudogene TRBV3-2) and TRBJ2-3, with D unclear. The CDR3 DNA is TGTGCCAGCAGCCACAGGCCCACAGATACGCAGTATTTT. This codes for CASSHRPTDTQYF.